This T cell receptor beta chain was profiled in a study of blood T cell repertoires in COVID-19 (TCRdb year 2020). General notes on the study: Collaborator samples came from the United States, Italy and Spain and covered acute and convalescent phases of COVID-19. The samples were drawn from two sources: the first 160 participants of the ongoing ImmuneRACE study, and about 1,300 subjects contributed by 6 global collaborators. The repertoires were made available in a free public database intended to serve as a resource for research on the immune response to SARS-CoV-2. The sample metadata nearly always contained a de-identified subject ID, COVID-19 status, age in years and sex. The prospective study material was composed of cDNA or gDNA derived from T cells, B-cell-depleted T cells, or PBMCs. Where available, HLA class I and class II types were obtained from metadata supplied by the sample provider rather than from assay-based typing. Subjects who had been exposed to COVID-19, were actively infected with it, or had recovered from it provided the deeply sampled blood TCRbeta repertoires that made up the dataset. Results the study describes overall, beyond this receptor: The amount of clinical and demographic metadata varied by source and participant and was provided uncurated.

About this clone: Its antigen is still unknown. No qualities accompany the bases; no much larger clone lies one base away.

For CDR1 and CDR2, the germline V gene (reference sequence) lists SGHNT and YYREEE. The germline V end is reduced by 2 bases and the J end by 3 bases; junction bases left unmatched: 8. Counted from cysteine to phenylalanine, this CDR3 has 16 amino acids. The entry retains the CDR3 DNA only, 48 bases that are in frame from base 1. Enrolling through a virtual design, the prospective study's participants ranged in age from roughly 18 to 90 years and lived across around 25 United States geographic areas. Cohort assignment in the prospective study relied on participant-reported clinical history from a screening survey and a study questionnaire. In the prospective study, whole blood, serum and a nasopharyngeal or oropharyngeal swab were collected from each participant by mobile phlebotomists. Prospective study participants could optionally give additional blood draws and questionnaires over a roughly two-month period. Prospective study blood samples were shipped either frozen or at room temperature before DNA extraction.

TCRbeta CDR3 regions were amplified from genomic DNA by means of the immunoSEQ Assay, a bias-controlled multiplex PCR. For the original study's pipeline: The number of nucleated cells in each sample was estimated by amplification of reference gene primers within the assay. To quantify the absolute abundance of each unique TCRbeta CDR3 rearrangement, sequence reads were collapsed and filtered. For each sample, productive Simpson clonality was calculated as the square root of Simpson's diversity index across productive rearrangements. Here the immuneACCESS table is served through TCRdb, limited to in-frame sequences with V and J called. Missing clones are a known gap in these copies; in checked studies unresolved V genes cover under half, and the rest lacks a known reason. D and trimming come from the DNA, and the V and J calls and clone size come from that table. Across this sample there are some 62,000 clones, with roughly 80% seen only once. Of the sample, approximately 4% is held by the ten largest clones.

This clonotype was obtained from a woman in her forties with acute COVID-19. Sequencing was performed on PBMCs or T cells enriched from blood (not recorded which). The sequence joins TRBV5-4 to TRBJ1-1; 9 nucleotides in the junction match TRBD1. CDR3 sequence: CASSFPNTGGDTEAFF. The sequence in DNA is TGTGCCAGCAGCTTCCCTAATACAGGGGGCGACACTGAAGCTTTCTTT.